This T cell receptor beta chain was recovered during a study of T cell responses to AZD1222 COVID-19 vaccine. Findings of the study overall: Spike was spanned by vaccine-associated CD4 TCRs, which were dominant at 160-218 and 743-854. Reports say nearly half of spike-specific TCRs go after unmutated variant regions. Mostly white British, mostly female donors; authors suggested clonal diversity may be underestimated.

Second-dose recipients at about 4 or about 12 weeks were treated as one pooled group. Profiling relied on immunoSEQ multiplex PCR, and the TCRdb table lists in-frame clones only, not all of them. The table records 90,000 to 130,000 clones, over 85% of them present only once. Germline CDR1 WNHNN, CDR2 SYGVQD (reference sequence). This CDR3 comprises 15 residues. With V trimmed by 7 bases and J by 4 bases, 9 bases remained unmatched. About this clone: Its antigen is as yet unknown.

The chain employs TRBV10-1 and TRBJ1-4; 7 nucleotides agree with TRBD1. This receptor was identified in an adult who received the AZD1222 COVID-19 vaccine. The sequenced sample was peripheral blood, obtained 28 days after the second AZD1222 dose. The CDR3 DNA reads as TGCGCCAGCAAAAGAGGGACAGCCGATAATGAAAAACTGTTTTTT. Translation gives CASKRGTADNEKLFF.